This entry concerns a single T cell receptor beta chain. The record originates from a study of blood T cell repertoires in COVID-19. In germline, CDR1 is LGHDT, CDR2 YNNKEL (reference sequence). The ends were cut back, 2 bases at V and 9 bases at J, with 17 bases in the middle. This CDR3 region has 16 residues. Authors' data handling: For nucleated cells, counts were estimated from reference gene primer amplification. Generated by immunoSEQ multiplex PCR, the TCRdb table keeps only in-frame clones and is missing some. The V and J calls and clone size were taken over from that table, and D and trimming were inferred from the DNA. The sample has some 150,000 clones, more than 80% seen once.

The V and J genes are TRBV3-1 (or the pseudogene TRBV3-2) and TRBJ1-6; D gene unclear. This TCR came from an elderly woman in a cohort sampled during active or convalescent COVID-19. The sequenced sample consisted of peripheral blood. CDR3 sequence: CASSQLSTLFRSPLHF. Here the CDR3 DNA reads TGTGCCAGCAGCCAACTCTCGACACTTTTTCGTTCACCCCTCCACTTT.